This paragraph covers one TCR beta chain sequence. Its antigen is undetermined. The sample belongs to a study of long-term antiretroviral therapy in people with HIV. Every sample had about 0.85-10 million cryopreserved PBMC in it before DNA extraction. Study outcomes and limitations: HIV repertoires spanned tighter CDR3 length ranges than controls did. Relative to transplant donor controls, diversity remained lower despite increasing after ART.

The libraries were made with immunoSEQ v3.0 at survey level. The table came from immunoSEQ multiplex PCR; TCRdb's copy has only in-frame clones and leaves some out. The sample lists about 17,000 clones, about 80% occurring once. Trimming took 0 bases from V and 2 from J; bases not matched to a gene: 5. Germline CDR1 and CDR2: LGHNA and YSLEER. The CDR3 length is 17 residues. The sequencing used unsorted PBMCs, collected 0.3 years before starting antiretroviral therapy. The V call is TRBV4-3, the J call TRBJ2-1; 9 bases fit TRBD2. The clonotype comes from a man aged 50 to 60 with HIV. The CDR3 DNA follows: TGCGCCAGCAGCCAAGATAGGGCGGGAGGGCCCTACAATGAGCAGTTCTTC. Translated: CASSQDRAGGPYNEQFF.